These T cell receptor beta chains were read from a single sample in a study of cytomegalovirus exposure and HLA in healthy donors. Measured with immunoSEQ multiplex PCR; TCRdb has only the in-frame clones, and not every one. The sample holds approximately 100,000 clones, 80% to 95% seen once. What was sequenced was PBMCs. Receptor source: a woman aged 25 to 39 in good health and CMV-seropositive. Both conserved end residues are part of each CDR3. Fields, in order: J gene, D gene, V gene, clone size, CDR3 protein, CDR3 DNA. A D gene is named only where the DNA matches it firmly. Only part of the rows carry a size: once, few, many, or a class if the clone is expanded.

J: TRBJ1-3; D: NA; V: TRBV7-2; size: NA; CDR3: CASSLVLVQGNTIYF; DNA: TGTGCCAGCAGCTTAGTCTTGGTACAAGGAAACACCATATATTTT
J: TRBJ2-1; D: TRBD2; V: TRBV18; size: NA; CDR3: CASSPLLTSGPSSYNEQFF; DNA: TGTGCCAGCTCACCACTTTTAACTAGCGGGCCTTCTTCCTACAATGAGCAGTTCTTC
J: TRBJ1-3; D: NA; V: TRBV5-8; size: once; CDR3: CASSLNLLSGNTIYF; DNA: TGTGCCAGCAGCTTGAATCTCCTCTCTGGAAACACCATATATTTT
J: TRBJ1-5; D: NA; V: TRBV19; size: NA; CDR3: CASRQGVGNQPQHF; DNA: TGTGCCAGTAGACAGGGAGTGGGCAATCAGCCCCAGCATTTT
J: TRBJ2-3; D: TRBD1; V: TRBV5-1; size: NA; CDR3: CASSLQGARTDTQYF; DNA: TGCGCCAGCAGCTTGCAGGGGGCGAGGACAGATACGCAGTATTTT
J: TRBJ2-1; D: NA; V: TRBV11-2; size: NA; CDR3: CASSLDHRDNEQFF; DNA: TGTGCCAGCAGCTTAGATCATCGGGACAATGAGCAGTTCTTC
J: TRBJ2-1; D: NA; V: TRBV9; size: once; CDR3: CASSVSGGDTYNEQFF; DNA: TGTGCCAGCAGCGTCTCCGGCGGGGATACCTACAATGAGCAGTTCTTC
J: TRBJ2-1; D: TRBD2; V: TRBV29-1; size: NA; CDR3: CSNQIGAGGHNEQFF; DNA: TGCAGCAACCAGATCGGGGCGGGAGGGCACAATGAGCAGTTCTTC
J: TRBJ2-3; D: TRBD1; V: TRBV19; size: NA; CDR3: CASSTTGTATDTQYF; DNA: TGTGCCAGTAGTACCACCGGGACAGCCACAGATACGCAGTATTTT
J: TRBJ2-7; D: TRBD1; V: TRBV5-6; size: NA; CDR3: CASTPEGQGFYEQYF; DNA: TGTGCCAGCACACCGGAGGGACAGGGGTTCTACGAGCAGTACTTC
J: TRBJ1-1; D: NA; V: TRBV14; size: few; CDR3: CASSQEFWPRDMNTEAFF; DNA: TGTGCCAGCAGCCAAGAGTTTTGGCCGAGAGACATGAACACTGAAGCTTTCTTT
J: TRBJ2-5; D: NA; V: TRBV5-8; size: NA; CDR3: CASSLVGGPETQYF; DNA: TGTGCCAGCAGCTTGGTAGGAGGGCCAGAGACCCAGTACTTC
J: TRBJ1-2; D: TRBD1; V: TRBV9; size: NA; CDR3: CASSVTGKGNYGYTF; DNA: TGTGCCAGCAGCGTGACAGGGAAGGGAAACTATGGCTACACCTTC
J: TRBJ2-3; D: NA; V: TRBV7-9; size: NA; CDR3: CASSFGSGPSTDTQYF; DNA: TGTGCCAGCAGCTTCGGTAGCGGTCCTAGCACAGATACGCAGTATTTT
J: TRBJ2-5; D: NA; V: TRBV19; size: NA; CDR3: CASSIANGETQYF; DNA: TGTGCCAGTAGTATAGCAAACGGAGAGACCCAGTACTTC
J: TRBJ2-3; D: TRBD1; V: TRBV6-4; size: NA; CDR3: CASSDGQGHTDTQYF; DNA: TGTGCCAGCAGTGACGGACAGGGACACACAGATACGCAGTATTTT
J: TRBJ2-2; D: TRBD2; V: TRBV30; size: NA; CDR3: CAWSVHPSGRITGELFF; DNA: TGTGCCTGGAGTGTCCATCCTAGCGGGAGGATCACCGGGGAGCTGTTTTTT
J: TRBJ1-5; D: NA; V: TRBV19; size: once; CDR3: CASSRGRDGNQPQHF; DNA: TGTGCCAGTAGTAGAGGACGGGATGGCAATCAGCCCCAGCATTTT
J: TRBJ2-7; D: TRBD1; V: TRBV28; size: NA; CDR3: CASSEQGYEQYF; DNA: TGTGCCAGCAGTGAACAGGGGTACGAGCAGTACTTC
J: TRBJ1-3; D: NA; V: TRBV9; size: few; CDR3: CASSVAASLQNTIYF; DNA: TGTGCCAGCAGCGTAGCCGCTTCACTCCAAAACACCATATATTTT
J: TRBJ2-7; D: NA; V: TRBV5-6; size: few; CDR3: CASSALDFEQYF; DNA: TGTGCCAGCAGCGCGCTCGATTTCGAGCAGTACTTC
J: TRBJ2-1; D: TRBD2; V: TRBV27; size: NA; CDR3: CASSRIRGREREQFF; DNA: TGTGCCAGCAGTCGAATTCGCGGGAGGGAACGTGAGCAGTTCTTC
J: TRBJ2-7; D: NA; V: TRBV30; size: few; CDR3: CAWSLGRTYEQYF; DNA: TGTGCCTGGAGTTTGGGGCGCACCTACGAGCAGTACTTC
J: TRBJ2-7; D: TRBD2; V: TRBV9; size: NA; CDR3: CASSAGTRFYEQYF; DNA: TGTGCCAGCAGCGCCGGGACTAGATTCTACGAGCAGTACTTC
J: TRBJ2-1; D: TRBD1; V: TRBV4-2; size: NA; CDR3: CASRRGDSAFGEQFF; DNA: TGTGCCAGCAGACGAGGGGACAGCGCTTTCGGAGAGCAGTTCTTC
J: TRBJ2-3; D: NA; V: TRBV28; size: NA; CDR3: CASSLFSRATDTQYF; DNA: TGTGCCAGCAGTTTATTCTCGAGAGCAACAGATACGCAGTATTTT
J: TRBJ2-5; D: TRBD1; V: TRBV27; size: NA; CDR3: CASSFRDRQETQYF; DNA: TGTGCCAGCAGTTTTAGGGACAGACAAGAGACCCAGTACTTC
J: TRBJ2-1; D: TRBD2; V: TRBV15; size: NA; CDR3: CATGGGRALNEQFF; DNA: TGTGCCACCGGGGGCGGGAGGGCTTTAAATGAGCAGTTCTTC
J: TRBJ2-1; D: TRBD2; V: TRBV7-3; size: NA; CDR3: CASSGGSGRAFEQFF; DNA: TGTGCCAGCAGCGGCGGAAGCGGGAGGGCCTTTGAGCAGTTCTTC
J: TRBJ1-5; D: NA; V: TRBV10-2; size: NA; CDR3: CASSETGRDQPQHF; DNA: TGCGCCAGCAGTGAGACAGGGAGGGACCAGCCCCAGCATTTT
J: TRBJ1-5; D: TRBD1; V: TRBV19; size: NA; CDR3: CASSIAMGDRQPQHF; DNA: TGTGCCAGTAGTATAGCTATGGGGGACAGGCAGCCCCAGCATTTT
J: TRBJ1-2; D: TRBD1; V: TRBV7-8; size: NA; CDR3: CASSLLGDRDGYTF; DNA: TGTGCCAGCAGCCTACTTGGGGACAGAGATGGCTACACCTTC
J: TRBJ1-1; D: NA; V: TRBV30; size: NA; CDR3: CAWDLSGGGTEAFF; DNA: TGTGCCTGGGATCTCTCGGGCGGAGGCACTGAAGCTTTCTTT
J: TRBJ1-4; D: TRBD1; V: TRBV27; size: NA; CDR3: CASSLGGQGGPLEKLFF; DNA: TGTGCCAGCAGTTTAGGGGGACAGGGTGGCCCCCTAGAAAAACTGTTTTTT
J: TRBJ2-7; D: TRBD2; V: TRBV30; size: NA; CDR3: CAFSGRPKSYEQYF; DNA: TGTGCCTTTAGCGGGAGGCCTAAATCCTACGAGCAGTACTTC
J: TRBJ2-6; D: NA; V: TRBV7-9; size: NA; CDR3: CASSSHNNVLTF; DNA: TGTGCCAGCAGCTCTCACAACAACGTCCTGACTTTC
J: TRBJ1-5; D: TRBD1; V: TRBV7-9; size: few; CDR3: CASSLGMGQGDQPQHF; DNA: TGTGCCAGCAGCTTAGGGATGGGACAGGGCGATCAGCCCCAGCATTTT
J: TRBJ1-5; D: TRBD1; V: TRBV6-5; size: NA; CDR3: CASRPGQAHNQPQHF; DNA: TGTGCCAGCAGACCGGGACAGGCCCACAATCAGCCCCAGCATTTT
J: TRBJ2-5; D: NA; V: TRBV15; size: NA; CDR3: CATSRVRGRQETQYF; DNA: TGTGCCACCAGCAGAGTTCGTGGCAGGCAAGAGACCCAGTACTTC
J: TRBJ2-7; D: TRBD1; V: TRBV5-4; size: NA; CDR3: CASSPPGQATYEQYF; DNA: TGTGCCAGCAGCCCCCCGGGACAGGCGACCTACGAGCAGTACTTC